One and the same sample provided the 13 T cell receptor beta chains below, sequenced in a study of blood T cell repertoires in COVID-19. Generated by immunoSEQ multiplex PCR, the TCRdb table keeps only in-frame clones and is missing some. The sample lists 250,000 to 300,000 clones, approximately 90% occurring once. The sequenced sample consisted of peripheral blood. These receptors were obtained from a woman aged 25-40 years with COVID-19, enrolled during active disease.

A single count supports this clone. The chain links TRBV24-1 to TRBJ2-5, with 13 bases matching TRBD2. Germline V lookup: CDR1 KGHDR, CDR2 SFDVKD. The CDR3 runs to 18 residues. Trimming took 4 bases from V and 0 from J; bases not matched to a gene: 7. As DNA, the CDR3 is TGTGCCACCAGTGACCCCCCGGGGACTAGCGGGAACCAAGAGACCCAGTACTTC. Translation gives CATSDPPGTSGNQETQYF.

The rearrangement joins TRBV29-1 to TRBJ2-7; 7 nucleotides line up with TRBD1. The V and J ends lost 0 bases and 0 bases, in that order; junction bases with no gene match: 5. The length of the CDR3 is 15 residues. The germline CDR1 and CDR2 sequences are SQVTM and ANQGSEA. The CDR3 loop reads CSVEERTGNSYEQYF. The CDR3 region has the DNA TGCAGCGTTGAAGAGAGGACAGGTAACTCCTACGAGCAGTACTTC.

CDR3 loop: CASRLIGGGPKNNEQFF. The CDR3 bases are TGTGCCAGCAGACTTATAGGGGGGGGCCCGAAAAACAATGAGCAGTTCTTC. J is TRBJ2-1 and V is TRBV27, with D possibly TRBD2 on 7 matching bases. CDR1 is MNHEY, CDR2 SMNVEV, per germline (reference sequence). V dropped 6 bases and J dropped 5 bases, with 23 bases sitting between them. The CDR3 contains 17 residues.

The J gene is TRBJ2-1, the V gene TRBV5-4, with a weak D call TRBD2 (6 bases). Trimming removed 2 bases at V and 4 bases at J, with 13 bases between. This CDR3 is built from 15 residues. Germline CDR1 reads SGHNT; CDR2 reads YYREEE (reference sequence). DNA of the CDR3: TGTGCCAGCAGCTTTGGACTACCGGTTTACAATGAGCAGTTCTTC. The encoded protein is CASSFGLPVYNEQFF.

The V and J genes are TRBV5-6 and TRBJ1-4; D remains unclear. Looked up from germline, CDR1 is SGHDT and CDR2 is YYEEEE. The CDR3 is 13 amino acids. The V end was cut by 2 bases, the J end by 7 bases, with 9 bases between. The CDR3 sequence: CASSFGEGEKLFF. As DNA, the CDR3 is TGTGCCAGCAGCTTTGGGGAGGGTGAAAAACTGTTTTTT. The full variable domain, its missing parts supplied by reference TRBV5-6 and TRBJ1-4, is DAGVTQSPTHLIKTRGQQVTLRCSPKSGHDTVSWYQQALGQGPQFIFQYYEEEERQRGNFPDRFSGHQFPNYSSELNVNALLLGDSALYLCASSFGEGEKLFFGSGTQLSVL.

The chain joins TRBV7-9 to TRBJ2-7; 11 positions match TRBD1. Germline CDR1 SEHNR, CDR2 FQNEAQ (reference sequence). With 3 bases clipped from V and 7 bases from J, the junction kept 11 bases outside the gene matches. CDR3 length: 16 residues. The DNA of the CDR3 is TGTGCCAGCAGCTTTACACCGGGACAGGGGGTGGAAGAGCAGTACTTC. Protein sequence: CASSFTPGQGVEEQYF.

This sequence joins TRBV4-2 and TRBJ2-1; no reliable D call. V was cut by 3 bases and J by 5 bases, with 23 bases left in between. In germline, CDR1 is LGHNA, CDR2 YNFKEQ. The CDR3 length is 18 residues. CDR3 sequence reads: CASSHPPERKTRDNEQFF. DNA for the CDR3: TGTGCCAGCAGCCATCCCCCCGAACGGAAGACAAGAGACAATGAGCAGTTCTTC.

The DNA of the CDR3 is TGTGCCAGCACTCTCCTACTCCCGGGACTAGCCAATGAGCAGTTCTTC. Amino acid sequence: CASTLLLPGLANEQFF. This chain connects TRBV2 to TRBJ2-1; 9 bases line up with TRBD2. Looked up from germline, CDR1 is SNHLY and CDR2 is FYNNEI. This CDR3 has 16 amino acids. Losses at the gene ends were 7 bases for V and 6 bases for J; bases not matched to a gene: 13.

The rearrangement joins TRBV25-1 to TRBJ1-2, with 7 bases that match TRBD1. The germline V gene has CDR1 MGHDK and CDR2 SYGVNS. The CDR3 runs to 15 residues. With V trimmed by 1 base and J by 1 base, 3 bases remained unmatched. In DNA form, the CDR3 reads TGTGCCAGCAGTGAATCAACAGGGGTTAACTATGGCTACACCTTC. Amino acids: CASSESTGVNYGYTF.

This clone was picked up one time. This chain uses TRBV10-3 with TRBJ1-1; the D is unclear. This CDR3 comprises 14 residues. Trimming cost V 3 bases and J 3 bases, with 11 bases left between them. Germline V gene data show CDR1 as ENHRY and CDR2 as SYGVKD. The CDR3 nucleotides are TGTGCCATCAGTGACGGGAGGTTGTACACTGAAGCTTTCTTT. As protein: CAISDGRLYTEAFF.

The V and J genes are TRBV27 and TRBJ2-7; 7 positions match TRBD1. V dropped 3 bases and J dropped 5; count of bases not matched to a gene: 7. Per germline, CDR1 MNHEY and CDR2 SMNVEV (reference sequence). The CDR3 length is 14 residues. Written as DNA, the CDR3 is TGTGCCAGCAGTTTTAGACAGGGTTCCCACGAGCAGTACTTC. It codes for CASSFRQGSHEQYF.

J is TRBJ1-1 and V is TRBV5-1; no reliable D call. V was cut by 7 bases and J by 0 bases, with 10 bases left in between. The germline V gene has CDR1 SGHRS and CDR2 YFSETQ. This CDR3 spans 13 amino acids. CDR3 DNA sequence: TGCGCCAGCCGGGTCCTCATGAACACTGAAGCTTTCTTT. It specifies CASRVLMNTEAFF.

The J gene is TRBJ1-2, the V gene TRBV2, with D uncertain. Trimming cost V 4 bases and J 4 bases, with 10 bases left between them. CDR1 is SNHLY, CDR2 FYNNEI, per germline. The CDR3 consists of 13 residues. CDR3 in amino acids: CASSVQALYGYTF. Here the CDR3 DNA reads TGTGCCAGCAGTGTGCAGGCTCTCTATGGCTACACCTTC.